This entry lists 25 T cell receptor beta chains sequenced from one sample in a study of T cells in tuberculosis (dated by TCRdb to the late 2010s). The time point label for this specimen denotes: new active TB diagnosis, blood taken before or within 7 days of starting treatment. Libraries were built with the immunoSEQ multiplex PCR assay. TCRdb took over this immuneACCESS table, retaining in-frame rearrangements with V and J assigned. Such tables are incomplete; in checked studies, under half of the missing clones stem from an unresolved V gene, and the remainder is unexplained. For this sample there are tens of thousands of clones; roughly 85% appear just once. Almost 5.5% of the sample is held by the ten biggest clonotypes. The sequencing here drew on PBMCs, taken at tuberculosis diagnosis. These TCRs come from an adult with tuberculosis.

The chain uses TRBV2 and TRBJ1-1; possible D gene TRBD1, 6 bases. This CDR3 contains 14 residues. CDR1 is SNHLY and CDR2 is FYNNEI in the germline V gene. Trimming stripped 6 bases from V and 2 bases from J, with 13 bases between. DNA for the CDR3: TGTGCCAGCAGCTGGGGGCAGCTAAACACTGAAGCTTTCTTT. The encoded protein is CASSWGQLNTEAFF.

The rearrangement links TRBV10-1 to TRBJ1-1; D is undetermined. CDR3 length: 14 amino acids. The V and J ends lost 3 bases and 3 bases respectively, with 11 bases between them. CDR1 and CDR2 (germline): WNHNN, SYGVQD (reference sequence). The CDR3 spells CASSEVQRDTEAFF. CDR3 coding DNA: TGCGCCAGCAGTGAAGTGCAGCGGGACACTGAAGCTTTCTTT.

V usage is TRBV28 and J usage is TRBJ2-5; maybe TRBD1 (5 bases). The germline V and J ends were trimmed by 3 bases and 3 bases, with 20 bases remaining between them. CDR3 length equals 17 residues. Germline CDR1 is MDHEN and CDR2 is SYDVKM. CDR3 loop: CASSLRSWSGNKETQYF. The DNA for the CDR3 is TGTGCCAGCAGTTTGAGGTCATGGTCAGGGAACAAAGAGACCCAGTACTTC. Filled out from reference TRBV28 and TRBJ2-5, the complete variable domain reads DVKVTQSSRYLVKRTGEKVFLECVQDMDHENMFWYRQDPGLGLRLIYFSYDVKMKEKGDIPEGYSVSREKKERFSLILESASTNQTSMYLCASSLRSWSGNKETQYFGPGTRLLVL.

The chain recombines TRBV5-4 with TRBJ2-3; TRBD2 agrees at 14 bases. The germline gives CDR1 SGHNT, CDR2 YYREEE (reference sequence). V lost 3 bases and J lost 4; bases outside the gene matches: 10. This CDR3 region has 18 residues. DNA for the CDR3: TGTGCCAGCAGCTGGGGACTAGCGGGAGTATCCCCCCCAGATACGCAGTATTTT. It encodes CASSWGLAGVSPPDTQYF. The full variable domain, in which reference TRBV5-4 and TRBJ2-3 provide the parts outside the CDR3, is ETGVTQSPTHLIKTRGQQVTLRCSSQSGHNTVSWYQQALGQGPQFIFQYYREEENGRGNFPPRFSGLQFPNYSSELNVNALELDDSALYLCASSWGLAGVSPPDTQYFGPGTRLTVL.

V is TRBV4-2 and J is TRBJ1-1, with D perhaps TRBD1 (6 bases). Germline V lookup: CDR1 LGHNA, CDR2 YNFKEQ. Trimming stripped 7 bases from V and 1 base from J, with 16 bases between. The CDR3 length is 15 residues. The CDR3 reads CASNLLGGGNTEAFF. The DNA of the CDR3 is TGTGCCAGCAACCTATTGGGAGGGGGGAACACTGAAGCTTTCTTT.

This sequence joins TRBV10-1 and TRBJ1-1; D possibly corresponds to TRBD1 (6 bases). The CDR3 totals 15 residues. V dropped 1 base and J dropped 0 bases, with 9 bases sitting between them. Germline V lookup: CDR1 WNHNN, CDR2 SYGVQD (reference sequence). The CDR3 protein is CASSEFGGLNTEAFF. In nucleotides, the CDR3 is TGCGCCAGCAGTGAGTTTGGGGGCTTGAACACTGAAGCTTTCTTT.

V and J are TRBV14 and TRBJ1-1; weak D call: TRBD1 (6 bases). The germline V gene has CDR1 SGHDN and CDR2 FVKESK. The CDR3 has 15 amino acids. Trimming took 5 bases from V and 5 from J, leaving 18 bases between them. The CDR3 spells CASSSQQGGWTEAFF. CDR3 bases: TGTGCCAGCAGCTCTCAACAAGGGGGTTGGACTGAAGCTTTCTTT.

The CDR3 DNA is TGTGCCAGCTCACCCCAGGGACAGATGAACACTGAAGCTTTCTTT. Protein: CASSPQGQMNTEAFF. The chain joins TRBV18 to TRBJ1-1; 7 nucleotides agree with TRBD1. V lost 3 bases, J lost 0 bases, and 4 bases stayed unmatched. Germline V lookup: CDR1 KGHSH, CDR2 LQKENI. This CDR3 has 15 amino acids.

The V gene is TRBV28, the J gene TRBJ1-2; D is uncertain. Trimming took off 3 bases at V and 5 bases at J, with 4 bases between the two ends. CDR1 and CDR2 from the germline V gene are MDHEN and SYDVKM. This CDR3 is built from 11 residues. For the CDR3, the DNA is TGTGCCAGCAGTTTGGAGTATGGCTACACCTTC. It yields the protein CASSLEYGYTF.

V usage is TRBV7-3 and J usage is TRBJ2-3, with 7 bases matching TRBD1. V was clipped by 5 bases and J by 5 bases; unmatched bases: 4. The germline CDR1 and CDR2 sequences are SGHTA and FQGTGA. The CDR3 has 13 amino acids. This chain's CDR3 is CASSPRQGDTQYF. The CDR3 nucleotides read TGTGCCAGCAGCCCCCGACAGGGAGATACGCAGTATTTT.

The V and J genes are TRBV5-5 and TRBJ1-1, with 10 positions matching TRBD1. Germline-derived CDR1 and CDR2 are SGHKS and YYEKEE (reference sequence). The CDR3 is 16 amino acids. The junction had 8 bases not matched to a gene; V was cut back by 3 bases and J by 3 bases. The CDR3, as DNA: TGTGCCAGCAGCTCGCCCGGCGGGACAGGGGACACTGAAGCTTTCTTT. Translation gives CASSSPGGTGDTEAFF.

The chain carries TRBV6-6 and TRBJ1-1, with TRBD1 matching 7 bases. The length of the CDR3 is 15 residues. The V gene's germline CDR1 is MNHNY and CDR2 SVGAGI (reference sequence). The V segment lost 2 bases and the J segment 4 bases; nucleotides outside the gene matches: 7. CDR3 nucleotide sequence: TGTGCCAGCAGTTACCCGACAGGGAGTCGCACTGAAGCTTTCTTT. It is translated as CASSYPTGSRTEAFF.

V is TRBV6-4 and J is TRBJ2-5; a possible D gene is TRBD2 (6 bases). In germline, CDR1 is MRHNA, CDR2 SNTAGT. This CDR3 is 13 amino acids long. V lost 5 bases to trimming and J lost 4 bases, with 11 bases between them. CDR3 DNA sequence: TGTGCCAGCAGTCCTATGGGGGGAGAGACCCAGTACTTC. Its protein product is CASSPMGGETQYF.

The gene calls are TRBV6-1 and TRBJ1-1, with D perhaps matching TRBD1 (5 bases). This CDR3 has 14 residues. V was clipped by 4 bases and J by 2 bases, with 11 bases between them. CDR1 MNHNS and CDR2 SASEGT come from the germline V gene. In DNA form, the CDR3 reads TGTGCCAGCAGTGGTAGACAGAGAAACACTGAAGCTTTCTTT. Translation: CASSGRQRNTEAFF.

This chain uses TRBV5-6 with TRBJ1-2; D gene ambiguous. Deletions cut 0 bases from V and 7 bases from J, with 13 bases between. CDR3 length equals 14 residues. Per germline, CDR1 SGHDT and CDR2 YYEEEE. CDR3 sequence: CASSLVGVQGGYTF. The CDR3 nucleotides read TGTGCCAGCAGCTTGGTGGGAGTGCAAGGTGGCTACACCTTC.

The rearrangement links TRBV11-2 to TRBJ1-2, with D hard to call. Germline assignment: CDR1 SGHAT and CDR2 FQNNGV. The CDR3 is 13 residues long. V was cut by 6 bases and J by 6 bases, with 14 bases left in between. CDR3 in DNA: TGTGCCAGCAGTGTCTTCCGGGGTAATGGCTACACCTTC. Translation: CASSVFRGNGYTF.

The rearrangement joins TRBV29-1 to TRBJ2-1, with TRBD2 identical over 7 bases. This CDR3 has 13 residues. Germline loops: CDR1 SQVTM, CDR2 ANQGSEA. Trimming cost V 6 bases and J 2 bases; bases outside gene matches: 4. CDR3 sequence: CSVLGGTYNEQFF. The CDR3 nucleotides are TGCAGCGTCCTGGGAGGGACCTACAATGAGCAGTTCTTC.

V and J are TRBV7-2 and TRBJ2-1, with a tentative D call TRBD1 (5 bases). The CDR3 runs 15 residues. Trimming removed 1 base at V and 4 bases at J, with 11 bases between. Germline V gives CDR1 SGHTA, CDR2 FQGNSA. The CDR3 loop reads CASSLDRRIYNEQFF. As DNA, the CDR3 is TGTGCCAGCAGCTTAGACAGGCGCATATACAATGAGCAGTTCTTC.

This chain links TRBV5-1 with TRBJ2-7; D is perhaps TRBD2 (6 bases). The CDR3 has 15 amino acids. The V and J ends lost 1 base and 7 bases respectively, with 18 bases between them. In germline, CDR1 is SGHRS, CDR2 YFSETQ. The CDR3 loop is CASSLNTSPQSEQYF. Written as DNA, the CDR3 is TGCGCCAGCAGCTTGAACACTAGCCCACAATCGGAGCAGTACTTC.

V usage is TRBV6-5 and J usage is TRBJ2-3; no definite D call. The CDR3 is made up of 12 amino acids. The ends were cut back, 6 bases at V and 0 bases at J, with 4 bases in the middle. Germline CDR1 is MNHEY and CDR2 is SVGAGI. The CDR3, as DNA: TGTGCCAGCAGCGTAAGCACAGATACGCAGTATTTT. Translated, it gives CASSVSTDTQYF.

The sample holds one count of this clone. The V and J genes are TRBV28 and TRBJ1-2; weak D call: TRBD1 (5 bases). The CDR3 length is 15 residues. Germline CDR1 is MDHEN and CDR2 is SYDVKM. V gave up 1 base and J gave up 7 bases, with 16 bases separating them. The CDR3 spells CASSLLGVRAGGYTF. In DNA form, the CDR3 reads TGTGCCAGCAGTTTATTAGGGGTGCGAGCGGGTGGCTACACCTTC.

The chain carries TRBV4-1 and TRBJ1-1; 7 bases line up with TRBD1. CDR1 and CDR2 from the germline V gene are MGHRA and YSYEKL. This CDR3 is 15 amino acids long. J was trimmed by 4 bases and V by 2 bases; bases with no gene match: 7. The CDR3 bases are TGCGCCAGCAGCCAACTCCAGGGGGTAGCCACTGAAGCTTTCTTT. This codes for CASSQLQGVATEAFF.

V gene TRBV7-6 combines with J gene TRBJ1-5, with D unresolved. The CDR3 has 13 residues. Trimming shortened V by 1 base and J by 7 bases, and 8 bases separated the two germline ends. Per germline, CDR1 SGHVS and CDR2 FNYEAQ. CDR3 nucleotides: TGTGCCAGCAGCTTAGGCTCAGGACAGCCCCAGCATTTT. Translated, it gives CASSLGSGQPQHF. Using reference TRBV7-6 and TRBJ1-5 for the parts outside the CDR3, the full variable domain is GAGVSQSPRYKVTKRGQDVALRCDPISGHVSLYWYRQALGQGPEFLTYFNYEAQQDKSGLPNDRFSAERPEGSISTLTIQRTEQRDSAMYRCASSLGSGQPQHFGDGTRLSIL.

The CDR3 sequence: CASIGGTFGQPLLEAFF. In DNA form, the CDR3 reads TGTGCCAGCATCGGAGGGACTTTTGGACAACCACTCTTGGAAGCTTTCTTT. The gene calls are TRBV28 and TRBJ1-1; the D gene is possibly TRBD1 (5 bases). Trimming stripped 7 bases from V and 8 bases from J, with 29 bases between. Germline CDR1 and CDR2: MDHEN and SYDVKM. The CDR3 has 17 amino acids. The complete variable domain, with remaining parts taken from reference TRBV28 and TRBJ1-1, reads DVKVTQSSRYLVKRTGEKVFLECVQDMDHENMFWYRQDPGLGLRLIYFSYDVKMKEKGDIPEGYSVSREKKERFSLILESASTNQTSMYLCASIGGTFGQPLLEAFFGQGTRLTVV.

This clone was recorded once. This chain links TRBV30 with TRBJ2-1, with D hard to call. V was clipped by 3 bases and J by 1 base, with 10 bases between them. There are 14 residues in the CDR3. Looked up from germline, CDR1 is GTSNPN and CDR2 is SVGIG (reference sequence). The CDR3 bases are TGTGCCTGGAGCCGACTCAATTCCTACAATGAGCAGTTCTTC. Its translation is CAWSRLNSYNEQFF.